Below, one T cell receptor beta chain is given with its context. The target of this receptor is not known. No base quality values were provided; no much bigger clone lies one nucleotide off. V is cut by 2 bases and J by 3 bases, and the space between the germline ends is 15 bases. The germline V gene supplies CDR1 KGHSH and CDR2 LQKENI. From its cysteine to its phenylalanine, the CDR3 spans 16 amino acids. The retained sequence is limited to the CDR3, 48 bases, with the frame set at the first base. The sample originates from a study of T cell changes during pregnancy in multiple sclerosis (dated by TCRdb to the late 2010s). With regard to the full study: Changes in the T cell repertoire over the course of pregnancy were examined in this study in women with multiple sclerosis.

The library was generated by the immunoSEQ multiplex PCR assay. What TCRdb holds here is the immuneACCESS table cut down to in-frame rearrangements. Part of the clones is not present; checked against another copy, under half of the missing clones reflect an unresolved V gene, and the others are unexplained. The sample has about 59,000 clones on record, just under 95% of them singletons. The biggest ten clones account for 0.36% of the sample. The V and J genes are TRBV18 and TRBJ2-3; tentative D gene TRBD2, with 7 bases matching. This receptor was obtained from a female donor with multiple sclerosis, enrolled in a pregnancy study. Sample: CD4+ T cells from peripheral blood mononuclear cells, taken before pregnancy. The bases are TGTGCCAGCTCACCAAAAGGGGGGGCTTCGACAGATACGCAGTATTTT. Its protein is CASSPKGGASTDTQYF.